This entry is about one TCR beta chain. This sample was taken from a study of blood T cell repertoires in COVID-19. Whole-study context: In each case, the material was cDNA or gDNA derived from T cells, B-cell-depleted T cells, or PBMCs.

J gave up 2 bases and V 5 bases, and 4 bases lay outside the gene matches. The V gene's germline CDR1 is MGHDK and CDR2 SYGVNS. The CDR3 consists of 14 residues. Using immunoSEQ multiplex PCR, the repertoire was profiled, and TCRdb retains in-frame clones only, with some absent. Of around 310,000 clones in the sample, 88% were seen once. The source material was peripheral blood. The TCR comes from a woman between 45 and 60 years old with active or convalescent COVID-19. V is TRBV25-1 and J is TRBJ2-5; 8 bases map to TRBD2. The CDR3: CASSRAGEQETQYF. In DNA form, the CDR3 reads TGTGCCAGCAGTAGAGCGGGGGAGCAAGAGACCCAGTACTTC.